This entry concerns a single T cell receptor beta chain. This record belongs to a study of blood T cell repertoires in COVID-19. Background on the study: Both acute and convalescent COVID-19 samples were obtained from the United States, Italy and Spain. In each case, the material was cDNA or gDNA derived from T cells, B-cell-depleted T cells, or PBMCs.

In the original analysis: Amplified reference gene primers provided the basis for estimating nucleated cell counts. Clones were read by immunoSEQ multiplex PCR, and TCRdb kept only the in-frame ones, dropping some. The V and J calls and clone size were taken over from that table, and D and trimming were inferred from the DNA. The sample lists 410,000 or so clones; just over 85% were seen once. The CDR3 runs 17 residues. With 7 bases clipped from V and 6 bases from J, the junction kept 17 bases outside the gene matches. From germline, CDR1 is SNHLY and CDR2 FYNNEI. The sequence was collected from a woman in her twenties or thirties with active or convalescent COVID-19. The rearrangement uses TRBV2 and TRBJ2-7; TRBD2 aligns across 11 bases. Input material: peripheral blood. CDR3 amino acids: CASTGGLAVFDGGEQYF. CDR3 sequence (DNA): TGTGCCAGCACAGGGGGACTAGCGGTCTTTGATGGCGGCGAGCAGTACTTC.